This record looks at one T cell receptor (beta chain) sequence and its context. The sample originates from a study of blood T cell repertoires in COVID-19. Study in general: Both acute and convalescent COVID-19 samples were obtained from the United States, Italy and Spain.

The germline gives CDR1 LNHNV, CDR2 YYDKDF (reference sequence). V lost 1 base, J lost 11 bases, and 11 bases stayed unmatched. The CDR3 is made up of 15 amino acids. TCRdb keeps only in-frame clones here, not all; method: immunoSEQ multiplex PCR. The sample has about 180,000 clones; roughly 85% are singletons. The cohort comprised adults aged 18 to 89 years residing in 20 to 30 US areas. Recovery among Cohort 3 donors was established by two negative PCRs, clearance, or symptom resolution. The chain joins TRBV15 to TRBJ2-3, with TRBD2 matching over 8 bases. This receptor was obtained from a woman aged 18-29 years who had recovered from COVID-19. Sequencing used PBMCs or T cells enriched from blood (not recorded which). The CDR3 is CATSRGREASGGQYF. CDR3 bases: TGTGCCACCAGCAGAGGAAGAGAGGCAAGCGGGGGGCAGTATTTT. The full variable domain, completed using reference TRBV15 and TRBJ2-3, is DAMVIQNPRYQVTQFGKPVTLSCSQTLNHNVMYWYQQKSSQAPKLLFHYYDKDFNNEADTPDNFQSRRPNTSFCFLDIRSPGLGDTAMYLCATSRGREASGGQYFGPGTRLTVL.